A single sample is the source of the 21 T cell receptor beta chains below, sequenced in a study of CD8 T cell repertoires and HIV-1 epitope variants. Their antigen targets remain unknown. This table comes from immunoSEQ multiplex PCR, and its TCRdb copy is limited to in-frame clones, with some not included. The top ten hold approximately 47% of the sample, which has 2,500 to 3,000 clones, approximately 66% seen once. Source material: cultured CD8+ T cells derived from PBMCs. The receptors shown here come from a male donor with HIV.

The chain uses TRBV7-9 and TRBJ2-5, with D perhaps assigned TRBD1 or TRBD2 (5 bases each). Trimming removed 6 bases at V and 2 bases at J, with 19 bases between. CDR3 length: 16 amino acids. Germline V gives CDR1 SEHNR, CDR2 FQNEAQ (reference sequence). The CDR3: CASSPVPGRRQETQYF. The CDR3 DNA sequence: TGTGCCAGCAGTCCTGTCCCGGGACGTAGACAAGAGACCCAGTACTTC.

This rearrangement joins TRBV7-6 to TRBJ1-4; TRBD1 might be the D (6 bases). The CDR3 spans 17 residues. CDR1 SGHVS and CDR2 FNYEAQ come from the germline V gene. Trimming left V 5 bases short and J 4 bases short, with 20 bases between. The CDR3 sequence is CASSPSWGRDVNEKLFF. For the CDR3, the DNA is TGTGCCAGCAGCCCTTCCTGGGGGCGAGACGTTAATGAAAAACTGTTTTTT. Variable domain in full (rest from reference TRBV7-6 and TRBJ1-4): GAGVSQSPRYKVTKRGQDVALRCDPISGHVSLYWYRQALGQGPEFLTYFNYEAQQDKSGLPNDRFSAERPEGSISTLTIQRTEQRDSAMYRCASSPSWGRDVNEKLFFGSGTQLSVL.

The chain employs TRBV10-3 and TRBJ2-7, with 8 bases lining up with TRBD2. There are 13 residues in the CDR3. Germline CDR1 is ENHRY and CDR2 is SYGVKD. After removal of 9 bases from V and 6 bases from J, the junction contained 10 bases not matched to a gene. The CDR3 coding sequence is TGTGCCATAACAAGCGGGAGTCGAGGCGAGCAGTACTTC. Amino acids: CAITSGSRGEQYF.

This clone came up a few times. The chain carries TRBV4-3 and TRBJ2-7; 11 positions match TRBD2. This CDR3 has 16 amino acids. CDR1 is LGHNA and CDR2 is YSLEER in the germline V gene. V gave up 0 bases and J gave up 3 bases; unmatched junction bases: 4. In nucleotides, the CDR3 is TGCGCCAGCAGCCAAGATTACGGGACTAGCGGCTACGAGCAGTACTTC. Its translation is CASSQDYGTSGYEQYF.

V is TRBV28 and J is TRBJ1-5; TRBD1 agrees at 8 bases. V was pared by 6 bases and J by 5 bases, with 9 bases of the junction left unmatched. The CDR3 contains 15 residues. Germline V lookup: CDR1 MDHEN, CDR2 SYDVKM. The CDR3 region has the DNA TGTGCCAGCAGCCCGGACAGGGAATATGATCAGCCCCAGCATTTT. Translation: CASSPDREYDQPQHF.

This clone is a singleton in its sample. The V and J genes are TRBV7-8 and TRBJ2-1; perhaps TRBD2 as D (5 bases). Germline assignment: CDR1 SGHVS and CDR2 FQNEAQ. The V and J ends lost 4 bases and 4 bases respectively, with 17 bases between them. The CDR3 covers 16 residues. For the CDR3, the DNA is TGTGCCAGCAGCTCGGTGAAAAGCGGAAAATACAATGAGCAGTTCTTC. Encoded protein: CASSSVKSGKYNEQFF.

The chain has TRBV2 and TRBJ2-7; 8 nucleotides line up with TRBD1. This CDR3 is built from 13 residues. Germline lookup yields CDR1 SNHLY and CDR2 FYNNEI. The trim removed 7 bases at V and 3 bases at J, leaving 5 bases unmatched. DNA for the CDR3: TGTGCCAGCACCCTGACAGGGGACTACGAGCAGTACTTC. This encodes CASTLTGDYEQYF.

This rearrangement joins TRBV5-4 to TRBJ2-1; D is possibly TRBD1 or TRBD2 (6 bases each). The CDR3 length is 15 residues. Germline-derived CDR1 and CDR2 are SGHNT and YYREEE (reference sequence). V was clipped by 0 bases and J by 3 bases, with 10 bases between them. Written as DNA, the CDR3 is TGTGCCAGCAGCTTGGGCGGAGGGGGCTACAATGAGCAGTTCTTC. As protein: CASSLGGGGYNEQFF.

This clone was seen just once. The chain combines TRBV27 with TRBJ1-1; 8 positions match TRBD1. The CDR3 is 20 amino acids. Losses at the gene ends were 0 bases for V and 0 bases for J; bases not matched to a gene: 15. Germline V gene lookup returns CDR1 MNHEY and CDR2 SMNVEV (reference sequence). Here the CDR3 DNA reads TGTGCCAGCAGTTTATCGAGAGGGCAGTTGACAGGGGACATGAACACTGAAGCTTTCTTT. This translates into CASSLSRGQLTGDMNTEAFF.

This clone was picked up one time. CDR3 in amino acids: CASSLEGVLTEAFF. As DNA, the CDR3 is TGTGCCAGCAGTTTGGAGGGGGTTCTGACTGAAGCTTTCTTT. The chain links TRBV28 to TRBJ1-1; perhaps TRBD1 as D (6 bases). The V gene's germline CDR1 is MDHEN and CDR2 SYDVKM. The CDR3 spans 14 residues. V gave up 3 bases and J gave up 5 bases, with 13 bases separating them.

This rearrangement joins TRBV5-1 to TRBJ2-7; TRBD1 aligns across 9 bases. The CDR3 has 13 residues. Germline V gene lookup returns CDR1 SGHRS and CDR2 YFSETQ. The V gene end was trimmed by 4 bases and the J gene end by 8 bases; junction bases not matched to a gene: 7. DNA for the CDR3: TGCGCCAGCAGCCCTGGGACAGGGCAAAAGCAGTACTTC. Translating gives CASSPGTGQKQYF.

The V call is TRBV9, the J call TRBJ2-7; the D is unclear. V was shortened by 4 bases and J by 0 bases, with 11 bases between the two germline ends. Germline assignment: CDR1 SGDLS and CDR2 YYNGEE. The CDR3 is 14 residues long. The CDR3 DNA is TGTGCCAGCAGCCGCGACTGGATCTCCTACGAGCAGTACTTC. Translation: CASSRDWISYEQYF.

The chain couples TRBV28 to TRBJ1-4, with a tentative D call TRBD1 (5 bases). CDR1 is MDHEN and CDR2 is SYDVKM in the germline V gene. The CDR3 spans 14 residues. The V and J ends lost 2 bases and 7 bases respectively, with 11 bases between them. CDR3 residues: CASSLQGSSEKLFF. The DNA of the CDR3 is TGTGCCAGCAGTTTACAGGGAAGTAGTGAAAAACTGTTTTTT.

This rearrangement joins TRBV4-3 to TRBJ1-4, with a possible D match to TRBD1 (6 bases). Germline lookup yields CDR1 LGHNA and CDR2 YSLEER. The CDR3 contains 14 residues. The V and J ends lost 1 base and 12 bases respectively, with 15 bases between them. The CDR3 is CASSQGLQGRELFF. CDR3 DNA sequence: TGCGCCAGCAGCCAAGGCCTACAGGGACGAGAACTGTTTTTT.

The CDR3: CASSLPPRTSGSPSTFF. The DNA of the CDR3 is TGTGCCAGCAGCTTACCTCCCAGGACTAGCGGGAGCCCCTCGACGTTCTTC. This rearrangement joins TRBV7-2 to TRBJ2-1, with 13 positions matching TRBD2. Trimming removed 2 bases from V and 15 bases from J; junction bases left unmatched: 16. The CDR3 totals 17 residues. Germline V gives CDR1 SGHTA, CDR2 FQGNSA.

The CDR3 reads CAVRDRGSSYNEQFF. CDR3 coding DNA: TGTGCTGTCCGGGACAGGGGATCCTCCTACAATGAGCAGTTCTTC. The J gene is TRBJ2-1, the V gene TRBV7-7, with TRBD1 matching 10 bases. Germline loops: CDR1 SSHAT, CDR2 FNYEAQ (reference sequence). This CDR3 has 15 amino acids.

The rearrangement joins TRBV7-9 to TRBJ2-1; 7 positions match TRBD2. The CDR3 contains 14 residues. Trimming took 3 bases from V and 4 from J; bases not matched to a gene: 3. CDR1 and CDR2 (germline): SEHNR, FQNEAQ (reference sequence). The CDR3 bases are TGTGCCAGCAGCTTCGCGGGGGAGTACAATGAGCAGTTCTTC. Its protein is CASSFAGEYNEQFF.

A few counts support this clone. CDR3 bases: TGTGCCAGCAGCCACGGGACTGAGAATGAGCAGTTCTTC. Its translation is CASSHGTENEQFF. The rearrangement uses TRBV7-9 and TRBJ2-1; possibly TRBD2 for D (6 bases). V lost 5 bases to trimming and J lost 7 bases, with 12 bases between them. The CDR3 has 13 amino acids. The germline gives CDR1 SEHNR, CDR2 FQNEAQ (reference sequence). The full variable domain, in which reference TRBV7-9 and TRBJ2-1 provide the parts outside the CDR3, is DTGVSQNPRHKITKRGQNVTFRCDPISEHNRLYWYRQTLGQGPEFLTYFQNEAQLEKSRLLSDRFSAERPKGSFSTLEIQRTEQGDSAMYLCASSHGTENEQFFGPGTRLTVL.

There are a few counts of this clone. This rearrangement joins TRBV5-6 to TRBJ2-1; TRBD2 is a possible D gene (6 bases). There are 17 residues in the CDR3. V lost 0 bases to trimming and J lost 4 bases, with 17 bases between them. Germline CDR1 SGHDT, CDR2 YYEEEE. For the CDR3, the DNA is TGTGCCAGCAGCTTGGGAGGAGGTAGCGGACCGTACAATGAGCAGTTCTTC. It encodes CASSLGGGSGPYNEQFF. Using reference TRBV5-6 and TRBJ2-1 for the parts outside the CDR3, the full variable domain is DAGVTQSPTHLIKTRGQQVTLRCSPKSGHDTVSWYQQALGQGPQFIFQYYEEEERQRGNFPDRFSGHQFPNYSSELNVNALLLGDSALYLCASSLGGGSGPYNEQFFGPGTRLTVL.

The chain recombines TRBV5-6 with TRBJ2-7, with D maybe TRBD2 (5 bases). The CDR3 sequence is 16 residues long. CDR1 is SGHDT and CDR2 is YYEEEE in the germline V gene. Trimming pared 0 bases from V and 4 bases from J, leaving 17 bases between. This chain's CDR3 is CASSLGPSLGDYEQYF. In nucleotides, the CDR3 is TGTGCCAGCAGCTTGGGGCCTTCTTTGGGAGATTACGAGCAGTACTTC.

The chain uses TRBV7-9 and TRBJ2-7, with 7 positions matching TRBD1. Germline assignment: CDR1 SEHNR and CDR2 FQNEAQ (reference sequence). CDR3 size: 13 residues. After removal of 4 bases from V and 7 bases from J, the junction contained 7 bases not matched to a gene. The CDR3 loop reads CASSSTGQGEQYF. CDR3 sequence (DNA): TGTGCCAGCAGCTCGACAGGGCAAGGAGAGCAGTACTTC.